This T cell receptor beta chain was observed in a study of T-cell reconstitution after alpha-beta-depleted transplantation in children. Regarding the study as a whole: Newly made T cells mostly supplied T-cell counts and diversity one year after transplant.

Unique molecular identifiers tagged the TCRbeta library. One entry per CDR3 protein results from TCRdb running MiXCR on the PCR reads. The sample contains 500,000 to 650,000 distinct CDR3 sequences, about an eighth of which appear only once. V lost 3 bases and J 4 bases, leaving 15 bases between the germline ends. The germline CDR1 and CDR2 sequences are MGHDK and SYGVNS. This CDR3 region has 16 residues. This clonotype came up a few times. The target antigen is unknown. This specimen was PBMCs, mostly from graft donor cells, taken 180 days after TCRalphabeta/CD19-depleted stem cell transplant. The chain couples TRBV25-1 to TRBJ2-2, with a tentative D call TRBD2 (6 bases). This TCR came from a female patient between 2 and 10 years old who had a stem cell transplant for aplastic anemia, so the T cells may come from the graft donor. CDR3 loop: CASSDLASGVTGELFF. CDR3 nucleotides: TGTGCCAGCAGTGATTTGGCGTCGGGGGTCACCGGGGAGCTGTTTTTT.